This T cell receptor (beta chain) derives from a study of blood T cell repertoires in COVID-19 (dated by TCRdb to the early 2020s). Broadly, across the study: The collaborator samples originated in the United States, Italy and Spain and spanned the acute and convalescent phases of COVID-19. The dataset comprised deeply sampled blood TCRbeta repertoires from subjects exposed to, actively infected with, or recovered from COVID-19. The prospective study material was composed of cDNA or gDNA derived from T cells, B-cell-depleted T cells, or PBMCs. Nearly every sample came with metadata listing a de-identified subject ID, COVID-19 status, age in years and sex. The samples were drawn from the first 160 participants of the ongoing ImmuneRACE study and from 1,200 or so subjects provided by 6 global collaborators. A freely available public database, intended as a resource for researchers studying the immune response to SARS-CoV-2, is where the repertoires were released. Where available, HLA class I and class II types were taken from metadata supplied by the sample provider and were not determined by assay-based typing.

Note on this clone: Its antigen is still unknown. It has no much larger one-base neighbor in the sample; base qualities were not kept.

Collaborating institutions collected whole blood in K2EDTA tubes following their own protocols. For TCRbeta analysis, collaborators shipped samples as frozen whole blood, isolated PBMCs, or DNA extracted from either of those sample types. TCRbeta CDR3 regions were amplified from genomic DNA using the immunoSEQ Assay, a bias-controlled multiplex PCR. As for the authors' bioinformatics: The number of nucleated cells in each sample was estimated by amplification of reference gene primers within the assay. To quantify the absolute abundance of each unique TCRbeta CDR3 rearrangement, sequence reads were collapsed and filtered. For each sample, productive Simpson clonality was calculated by taking the square root of Simpson's diversity index across productive rearrangements. The table comes from immuneACCESS by way of TCRdb, which keeps in-frame sequences with V and J called. Part of the clones is missing from these tables; in studies checked, under half for an unresolved V gene and the rest for unknown reasons. Clone size and the V and J calls come from that table; the DNA yielded D and trimming. The sample records about 280,000 clones, almost 85% of which are singletons. The ten largest clones capture approximately 5% of the sample.

Overall study outcomes, separate from this receptor: The amount of clinical and demographic metadata varied by source and participant and was provided uncurated.

Including cysteine and phenylalanine, the CDR3 has 12 amino acids. The kept DNA is CDR3 alone, 36 bases in frame from the first base. For CDR1 and CDR2, the germline V gene lists SGHDT and YYEEEE. V loses 4 bases of germline sequence and J loses 8 bases, and the interval between the two ends is 9 bases. The sample taken for sequencing was peripheral blood. The chain employs TRBV5-6 and TRBJ1-4; the D gene is not confidently resolved. This receptor was taken from a middle-aged man with active or convalescent COVID-19. The CDR3 region: CASSLLDEKLFF. The nucleotide sequence is given as TGTGCCAGCAGCCTACTAGACGAAAAACTGTTTTTT.